This T cell receptor beta chain was identified in a study of blood T cell repertoires in COVID-19. In the study overall: Nucleic acid was either cDNA or gDNA, and it came from T cells, B-cell-depleted T cells, or PBMCs.

Germline trimming cut 2 bases from V and 10 bases from J; bases unmatched to any gene: 12. The CDR3 covers 15 residues. CDR1 is GTSNPN, CDR2 SVGIG, per germline (reference sequence). In the original workflow: From reference gene primer amplification, estimates of nucleated cell counts were derived. Assay used: immunoSEQ multiplex PCR; TCRdb lists only in-frame clones, some missing. That table supplies the V and J calls and clone size; D and trimming were determined from the DNA. In the table there are around 20,000 clones, 80% to 90% of which are singletons. This clonotype was sampled from a human donor in a cohort sampled during active COVID-19. The specimen was peripheral blood. The chain carries TRBV30 and TRBJ2-1; the match to TRBD2 covers 9 bases. The CDR3 loop is CAWSPTSGRPREQFF. The CDR3 DNA reads as TGTGCCTGGAGTCCTACTAGCGGGCGACCTCGGGAGCAGTTCTTC.